Below, one TCR beta chain is given with its context. These data originate in a study of blood T cell repertoires in COVID-19. Study context: The samples span acute and convalescent COVID-19 from the United States, Italy and Spain.

The data were produced by immunoSEQ multiplex PCR, yet TCRdb's version contains in-frame clones alone and is incomplete. The repertoire holds more than 250,000 clones, around 86% seen once, with roughly 3% in the top ten. Those enrolled, adults aged 18 to 89 years, came from roughly 23 US areas. Cohort placement rested on clinical history that participants reported themselves. Recovered Cohort 3 donors showed two negative PCRs, clearance, or symptom resolution. CDR3 length: 14 amino acids. V lost 9 bases to trimming and J lost 5 bases; unmatched junction nucleotides: 10. The germline V gene has CDR1 KGHDR and CDR2 SFDVKD.

The receptor was isolated from a woman younger than 35 who had recovered from COVID-19. The V gene is TRBV24-1, the J gene TRBJ1-1, with 8 bases lining up with TRBD1. The specimen sequenced was PBMCs or T cells enriched from blood (not recorded which). The CDR3 sequence: CATGGTGSSTEAFF. The CDR3 DNA is TGTGCCACCGGAGGGACAGGAAGTTCGACTGAAGCTTTCTTT.